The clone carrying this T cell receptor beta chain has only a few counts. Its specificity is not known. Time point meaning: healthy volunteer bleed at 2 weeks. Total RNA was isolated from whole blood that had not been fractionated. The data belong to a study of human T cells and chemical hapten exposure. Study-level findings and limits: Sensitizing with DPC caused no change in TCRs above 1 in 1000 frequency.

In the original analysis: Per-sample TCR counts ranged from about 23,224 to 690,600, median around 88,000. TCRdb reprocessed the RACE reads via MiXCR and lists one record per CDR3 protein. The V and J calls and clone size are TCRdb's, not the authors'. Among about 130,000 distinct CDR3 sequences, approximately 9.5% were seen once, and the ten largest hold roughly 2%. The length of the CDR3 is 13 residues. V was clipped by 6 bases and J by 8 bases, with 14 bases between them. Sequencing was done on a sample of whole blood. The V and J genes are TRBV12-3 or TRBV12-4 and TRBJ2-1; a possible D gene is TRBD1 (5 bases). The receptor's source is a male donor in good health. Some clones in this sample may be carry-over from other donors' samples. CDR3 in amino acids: CASSHDRFDEQFF. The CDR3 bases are TGTGCCAGCAGCCATGACAGATTCGATGAGCAGTTCTTC.